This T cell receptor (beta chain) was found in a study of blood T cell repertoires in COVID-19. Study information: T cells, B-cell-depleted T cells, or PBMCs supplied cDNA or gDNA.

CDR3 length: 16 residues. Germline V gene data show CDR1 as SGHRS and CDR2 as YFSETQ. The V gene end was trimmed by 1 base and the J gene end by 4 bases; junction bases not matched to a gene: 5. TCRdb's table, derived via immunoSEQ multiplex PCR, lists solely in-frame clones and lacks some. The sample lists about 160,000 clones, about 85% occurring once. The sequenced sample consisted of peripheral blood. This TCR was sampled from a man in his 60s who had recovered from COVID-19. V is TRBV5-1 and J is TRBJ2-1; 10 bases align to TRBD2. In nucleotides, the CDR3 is TGCGCCAGCAGCTTGTGGACTAGCGGAACTTACAATGAGCAGTTCTTC. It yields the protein CASSLWTSGTYNEQFF.